What follows are 2 T cell receptor beta chains derived from one specimen sequenced in a study of CD8 T cells in Susac syndrome. RNA totalling about 0.45 to 1 ug underwent reverse transcription with random hexamers. TCRdb reprocessed the immunoSEQ multiplex PCR reads with MiXCR, giving one entry per CDR3 protein. Of roughly 140,000 distinct CDR3 sequences listed, approximately 96% are singletons. Sequencing used CD8+ T cells from PBMCs. These receptors all come from a human donor with multiple sclerosis.

J is TRBJ2-1 and V is TRBV20-1, with D unclear. Germline CDR1 is DFQATT and CDR2 is SNEGSKA (reference sequence). The CDR3 runs 11 residues. V was trimmed by 6 bases and J by 6 bases, leaving 9 bases between them. CDR3 nucleotide sequence: TGCAGTGCCAGACGGCGCAATGAGCAGTTCTTC. Protein product: CSARRRNEQFF.

The chain couples TRBV20-1 to TRBJ2-7; TRBD1 matches 7 bases. Germline lookup yields CDR1 DFQATT and CDR2 SNEGSKA (reference sequence). V was clipped by 3 bases and J by 2 bases; unmatched bases: 10. This CDR3 is built from 15 residues. The CDR3 DNA reads TGCAGTGCTAGCGCTAGGGGGCAGGGGACCTACGAGCAGTACTTC. Translation gives CSASARGQGTYEQYF.